The sequence of this T cell receptor beta chain was determined in a study of T cell responses to AZD1222 COVID-19 vaccine. Measured with immunoSEQ multiplex PCR; TCRdb has only the in-frame clones, and not every one. The repertoire holds about 120,000 clones, with 85% to 90% as singletons. As concerns this clone: Its antigen is as yet unknown.

Germline V gene data show CDR1 as MNHEY and CDR2 as SMNVEV (reference sequence). This CDR3 has 12 amino acids. Trimming cost V 11 bases and J 8 bases, with 18 bases left between them. General observations from the study: Close to half of spike-specific TCRs reportedly recognize unmutated variant regions. Repertoire collection took place solely once the T cell response had peaked. Seropositive AZD1222 recipients at baseline numbered only five or six. A mostly white British donor set with more females was recruited, and clonal diversity was possibly underestimated.

The input for sequencing was peripheral blood, taken on day 0 of AZD1222 vaccination. V gene TRBV27 combines with J gene TRBJ1-2, with D unclear. The sequence was obtained from an adult in good health. The CDR3 is CAVRKPIWGYTF. In DNA, the CDR3 is TGTGCCGTCCGGAAGCCGATCTGGGGCTACACCTTC.